This entry lists 2 T cell receptor beta chains sequenced from one sample in a study of blood T cell repertoires in COVID-19. Sequenced by immunoSEQ multiplex PCR; TCRdb stores in-frame clones only, minus some. Of 200,000 to 250,000 clones listed, around 83% are singletons. Material for sequencing was peripheral blood. These TCRs come from a woman aged 45-65 years with COVID-19, enrolled during active disease.

This chain uses TRBV11-2 with TRBJ1-2; 8 bases align to TRBD1. The CDR3 runs 16 residues. The trim removed 5 bases at V and 8 bases at J, leaving 16 bases unmatched. Germline-derived CDR1 and CDR2 are SGHAT and FQNNGV. CDR3 amino acids: CASSPRTGQRSYGYTF. In DNA, the CDR3 is TGTGCCAGCAGCCCTCGGACAGGGCAGCGGAGCTACGGCTACACCTTC.

V usage is TRBV6-5 and J usage is TRBJ1-5, with 9 nucleotides matching TRBD1. V was clipped by 4 bases and J by 6 bases; unmatched bases: 7. Germline loops: CDR1 MNHEY, CDR2 SVGAGI. The CDR3 is 15 residues long. DNA for the CDR3: TGTGCCAGCAGTTTCTCCCGGGACAGGGTTCAGCCCCAGCATTTT. This encodes CASSFSRDRVQPQHF.